Following are 18 T cell receptor beta chains from one sample sequenced in a study of graft-versus-host responses after intestinal transplantation. Lamina propria and intraepithelial lymphocytes were released by processing graft tissue. Produced via immunoSEQ multiplex PCR; TCRdb's table is partial and in-frame only. The repertoire holds about 15,000 clones, with roughly two thirds as singletons. The specimen comprised ileum tissue, sampled approximately 670 days after intestinal transplantation. All receptors come from a human patient who received an intestinal transplant, so some T cells may come from the graft donor.

The sample holds a few counts of this clone. The V gene is TRBV4-3, the J gene TRBJ2-7; a possible D gene is TRBD2 (6 bases). Germline V CDR1 and CDR2: LGHNA, YSLEER. V was clipped by 1 base and J by 5 bases, with 6 bases between them. This CDR3 spans 12 amino acids. The CDR3, as DNA: TGCGCCAGCAGCCAAGGGGGGGACGAGCAGTACTTC. Translated, it gives CASSQGGDEQYF.

V gene TRBV19 combines with J gene TRBJ2-7; a weak D match, TRBD1 (6 bases). This CDR3 has 14 residues. Germline V gives CDR1 LNHDA, CDR2 SQIVND (reference sequence). Deletions cut 3 bases from V and 1 base from J, with 10 bases between. CDR3 sequence reads: CASSMATGSYEQYF. As DNA, the CDR3 is TGTGCCAGTAGTATGGCCACAGGGTCCTACGAGCAGTACTTC.

V gene TRBV27 combines with J gene TRBJ2-1; 11 positions agree with TRBD1. V was clipped by 6 bases and J by 5 bases; unmatched bases: 6. The CDR3 is 15 amino acids. CDR1 is MNHEY, CDR2 SMNVEV, per germline (reference sequence). CDR3: CASSSGTGGNNEQFF. As DNA, the CDR3 is TGTGCCAGCAGCTCCGGGACAGGGGGGAACAATGAGCAGTTCTTC.

The chain is built from TRBV6-1 and TRBJ2-3; D is perhaps TRBD2 (5 bases). Germline CDR1 reads MNHNS; CDR2 reads SASEGT. CDR3 length: 14 residues. V was shortened by 2 bases and J by 1 base, with 7 bases between the two germline ends. CDR3 amino acids: CASSEPGGTDTQYF. CDR3 sequence (DNA): TGTGCCAGCAGTGAACCCGGGGGCACAGATACGCAGTATTTT.

This clone was seen a few times. The J gene is TRBJ1-3, the V gene TRBV5-8, with D possibly being TRBD1 (5 bases). In germline, CDR1 is SGHTS, CDR2 YDEGEE. The CDR3 has 15 residues. V dropped 5 bases and J dropped 0 bases, with 12 bases sitting between them. The CDR3 sequence is CASSTGLNSGNTIYF. The CDR3 nucleotides are TGTGCCAGCAGTACAGGCCTGAACTCTGGAAACACCATATATTTT.

The genes are TRBV6-5 and TRBJ1-2; D not resolved. The CDR3 is 13 amino acids. Deletions cut 6 bases from V and 6 bases from J, with 14 bases between. Germline V gene data show CDR1 as MNHEY and CDR2 as SVGAGI. The DNA for the CDR3 is TGTGCCAGCAGCCCTGCCGCGGGGAATGGCTACACCTTC. It encodes CASSPAAGNGYTF.

V is TRBV29-1 and J is TRBJ1-1; TRBD1 aligns across 9 bases. This CDR3 is built from 12 residues. The V segment lost 8 bases and the J segment 8 bases; nucleotides outside the gene matches: 9. Germline loops: CDR1 SQVTM, CDR2 ANQGSEA. The CDR3 spells CSCYPGQGEAFF. In DNA form, the CDR3 reads TGCAGCTGTTATCCGGGACAGGGCGAAGCTTTCTTT.

This clone was recorded only once. The chain is built from TRBV7-2 and TRBJ1-2; TRBD1 matches 8 bases. Germline loops: CDR1 SGHTA, CDR2 FQGNSA. CDR3 length: 12 amino acids. V lost 5 bases to trimming and J lost 12 bases; unmatched junction nucleotides: 8. This CDR3 reads CASSPGQGKNTF. DNA for the CDR3: TGTGCCAGCAGCCCTGGACAGGGAAAAAACACCTTC.

This clone has a handful of counts. The V call is TRBV18, the J call TRBJ1-1; D unclear. The germline CDR1 and CDR2 sequences are KGHSH and LQKENI. The length of the CDR3 is 15 residues. Trimming took 4 bases from V and 3 from J, leaving 15 bases between them. The CDR3 protein is CASSLGPGLYTEAFF. The CDR3 DNA sequence: TGTGCCAGCTCACTGGGTCCGGGGTTGTACACTGAAGCTTTCTTT. The entire variable domain, with the rest obtained from reference TRBV18 and TRBJ1-1, is as follows: NAGVMQNPRHLVRRRGQEARLRCSPMKGHSHVYWYRQLPEEGLKFMVYLQKENIIDESGMPKERFSAEFPKEGPSILRIQQVVRGDSAAYFCASSLGPGLYTEAFFGQGTRLTVV.

This rearrangement joins TRBV5-6 to TRBJ1-6; 9 bases match TRBD1. The CDR3 runs to 14 residues. V was clipped by 6 bases and J by 7 bases; unmatched bases: 5. Germline V gene sequence: CDR1 SGHDT, CDR2 YYEEEE. DNA for the CDR3: TGTGCCAGCATCCACAGGGGGCGGAATTCACCCCTCCACTTT. This encodes CASIHRGRNSPLHF. Together with reference TRBV5-6 and TRBJ1-6, the CDR3 gives the full variable domain: DAGVTQSPTHLIKTRGQQVTLRCSPKSGHDTVSWYQQALGQGPQFIFQYYEEEERQRGNFPDRFSGHQFPNYSSELNVNALLLGDSALYLCASIHRGRNSPLHFGNGTRLTVT.

The chain links TRBV6-1 to TRBJ1-1; D unclear. V lost 8 bases to trimming and J lost 6 bases, with 10 bases between them. CDR3 length: 11 residues. Germline V gene sequence: CDR1 MNHNS, CDR2 SASEGT. The DNA of the CDR3 is TGTGCCAGCTGGGGAGGCTCTGAAGCTTTCTTT. Its protein product is CASWGGSEAFF.

This chain joins TRBV19 and TRBJ2-7; 9 bases fit TRBD1. Losses at the gene ends were 6 bases for V and 3 bases for J; bases not matched to a gene: 15. CDR3 length equals 17 residues. CDR1 is LNHDA and CDR2 is SQIVND in the germline V gene (reference sequence). CDR3 residues: CASSKTGGASKFYEQYF. The CDR3 DNA sequence: TGTGCCAGTAGCAAAACAGGGGGCGCGTCTAAATTCTACGAGCAGTACTTC.

This chain uses TRBV4-3 with TRBJ2-7; TRBD2 agrees at 7 bases. The CDR3 consists of 13 residues. Germline lookup yields CDR1 LGHNA and CDR2 YSLEER. The V gene end was trimmed by 1 base and the J gene end by 7 bases; junction bases not matched to a gene: 4. CDR3 nucleotides: TGCGCCAGCAGCCAAGTTTGGGGGGGTGAGCAGTACTTC. It is translated as CASSQVWGGEQYF.

The chain recombines TRBV7-8 with TRBJ2-1; TRBD2 is a possible D gene (5 bases). The CDR3 covers 14 residues. CDR1 is SGHVS and CDR2 is FQNEAQ in the germline V gene. V lost 1 base, J lost 3 bases, and 7 bases lay in between. For the CDR3, the DNA is TGTGCCAGCAGCTTAGACCGGGACTACAATGAGCAGTTCTTC. Its protein is CASSLDRDYNEQFF.

The chain joins TRBV5-1 to TRBJ2-2; 10 bases are shared with TRBD2. CDR3 length equals 16 residues. Germline V gene data show CDR1 as SGHRS and CDR2 as YFSETQ. Losses at the gene ends were 0 bases for V and 6 bases for J; bases not matched to a gene: 5. CDR3 region: CASSLVPLAGAGELFF. CDR3 coding DNA: TGCGCCAGCAGCTTGGTTCCCCTAGCGGGGGCCGGGGAGCTGTTTTTT.

The gene calls are TRBV12-5 and TRBJ2-1; 8 bases agree with TRBD1. The CDR3 covers 14 residues. V was pared by 7 bases and J by 6 bases, with 8 bases of the junction left unmatched. Germline CDR1 reads LGHNT; CDR2 reads FRNRAP. Here the CDR3 DNA reads TGTGCTAGTGCCGGGGACAGGAGGATCAATGAGCAGTTCTTC. This translates into CASAGDRRINEQFF. The complete variable domain, with remaining parts taken from reference TRBV12-5 and TRBJ2-1, reads DARVTQTPRHKVTEMGQEVTMRCQPILGHNTVFWYRQTMMQGLELLAYFRNRAPLDDSGMPKDRFSAEMPDATLATLKIQPSEPRDSAVYFCASAGDRRINEQFFGPGTRLTVL.

V and J are TRBV6-4 and TRBJ1-5, with 7 nucleotides matching TRBD1. V lost 6 bases and J lost 3; bases outside the gene matches: 2. The CDR3 is 13 amino acids. CDR1 is MRHNA, CDR2 SNTAGT, per germline. Here the CDR3 DNA reads TGTGCCAGCAGCACAGGGGACAATCAGCCCCAGCATTTT. This encodes CASSTGDNQPQHF.

The chain links TRBV18 to TRBJ1-5; 7 bases fit TRBD1. Germline V gene data show CDR1 as KGHSH and CDR2 as LQKENI. Germline trimming cut 4 bases from V and 4 bases from J; bases unmatched to any gene: 10. The CDR3 has 16 residues. The CDR3 DNA follows: TGTGCCAGCTCACACCGGGACAGAACTGTTAATCAGCCCCAGCATTTT. Translating it yields CASSHRDRTVNQPQHF.